This TCR beta chain was documented in a study of CD8 T cells in ankylosing spondylitis. Study-wide findings and caveats: Past studies reported some motif variants in reactive arthritis synovial fluid and blood. Seemingly distinctive of ankylosing spondylitis blood was a TCR beta motif formed by eight highly homologous variants. Enrichment of disease-linked clones was reportedly significant in matched ankylosing spondylitis synovial fluid. Disease-linked clones, CD8+, were relatively rare in peripheral blood.

This CDR3 is built from 14 residues. Germline values: CDR1 SQVTM, CDR2 ANQGSEA. Trimming cost V 1 base and J 4 bases; bases outside gene matches: 3. In this sample, this clonotype turned up a few times. As yet, its antigen is unknown. Libraries for TCR beta were made by quantitative 5'-RACE with molecular barcodes. TCRdb ran MiXCR on the 5' RACE reads and lists one entry per CDR3 protein. The data contain under 950,000 distinct CDR3 sequences, around 19% of them singletons. This TCR was sampled from a male donor with ankylosing spondylitis. This rearrangement joins TRBV29-1 to TRBJ2-1; TRBD1 matches 8 bases. Sequenced input: blood, either unsorted or a sorted T cell fraction (not recorded which). CDR3 coding DNA: TGCAGCGTTGAAGGACAGGGGAGGTACAATGAGCAGTTCTTC. Its protein is CSVEGQGRYNEQFF.